This T cell receptor (beta chain) was observed in a study of blood T cell repertoires in COVID-19 (dated by TCRdb to the early 2020s). A note on the overall study: Collaborator samples came from the United States, Italy and Spain and covered acute and convalescent phases of COVID-19. Where available, HLA class I and class II types were obtained from metadata supplied by the sample provider rather than from assay-based typing. The repertoires were released in a freely available public database intended as a resource for research on the immune response to SARS-CoV-2. The samples were drawn from the first 160 participants of the ongoing ImmuneRACE study and from 1,200 or so subjects provided by 6 global collaborators. A de-identified subject ID, COVID-19 status, age in years and sex were almost always included in the sample metadata. The prospective study material was composed of cDNA or gDNA derived from T cells, B-cell-depleted T cells, or PBMCs. The dataset comprised deeply sampled blood TCRbeta repertoires from subjects exposed to, actively infected with, or recovered from COVID-19. General conclusions and limits of the study: Clinical and demographic metadata were provided uncurated, with the amount varying by source and participant.

With respect to this clone: Its antigen is not yet known. The input lacks base qualities; no much larger clone sits a single base away.

V lost 1 base and J lost 1 base, and the count of bases not matched to a germline gene is 5. The germline V gene supplies CDR1 SGHDT and CDR2 YYEEEE. The CDR3 covers 15 residues, taking in both the cysteine and the phenylalanine. Only the CDR3 DNA stays, 45 bases, in frame from base 1. TCRbeta CDR3 regions were amplified from genomic DNA using the immunoSEQ Assay, a bias-controlled multiplex PCR. On the authors' methods: Within the assay, amplification of reference gene primers was used to estimate how many nucleated cells each sample contained. To quantify the absolute abundance of each unique TCRbeta CDR3 rearrangement, sequence reads were collapsed and filtered. Productive Simpson clonality was computed per sample as the square root of Simpson's diversity index over productive rearrangements. TCRdb took over this immuneACCESS table, retaining in-frame rearrangements with V and J assigned. Such tables are incomplete; in checked studies, under half of the missing clones stem from an unresolved V gene, and the remainder is unexplained. V and J calls and clone size are those listed in that table; D and trimming were worked out from the DNA. The sample has tens of thousands of clones on record, approximately 84% of them singletons. The ten largest clones capture 4.4% of the sample.

Each collaborating institution followed its own protocols to collect whole blood in K2EDTA tubes. For TCRbeta analysis, collaborators shipped samples in one of three forms: frozen whole blood, isolated PBMCs, or DNA extracted from either of those sample types. The TCR originated in a man aged 50 to 59 with active COVID-19. The chain couples TRBV5-6 to TRBJ2-7, with 7 bases aligning to TRBD2. Sequencing was performed on peripheral blood. The CDR3 is CASSLLGLSSYEQYF. The DNA sequence follows: TGTGCCAGCAGCTTGCTGGGACTATCTTCCTACGAGCAGTACTTC.